The present entry profiles one TCR beta chain with its context. Losses at the gene ends were 3 bases for V and 7 bases for J; bases not matched to a gene: 9. Germline CDR1 reads LNHNV; CDR2 reads YYDKDF (reference sequence). The CDR3 is 15 amino acids. This specimen belongs to a study of blood T cell repertoires in COVID-19. Across the whole study: Specimens from acute and convalescent COVID-19 originated in the United States, Italy and Spain.

The data were produced by immunoSEQ multiplex PCR, yet TCRdb's version contains in-frame clones alone and is incomplete. The repertoire holds 200,000 to 300,000 clones, with approximately 89% as singletons. The chain links TRBV15 to TRBJ1-2; TRBD1 matches at 9 bases. The sequenced sample consisted of peripheral blood. The receptor's source is a man in his forties who had recovered from COVID-19. CDR3 residues: CATSSITGTGSGYTF. CDR3 bases: TGTGCCACCAGCAGTATTACCGGGACAGGGTCTGGCTACACCTTC.